This TCR beta chain was sequenced during a study of radiotherapy plus CTLA-4 blockade in lung cancer. Overall study: Objective responses were recorded in more than 15% of patients, with disease control recorded in 25% to 40%. Notes on the study in general: Blood saw expansion of tumor-derived TCR clones after radiotherapy plus ipilimumab.

TCRdb's copy holds only in-frame clones and misses some; the assay was immunoSEQ multiplex PCR. Here the sample spans 90,000 to 100,000 clones, almost 90% being singletons. Comments on this clone: The antigen is unknown.

The sequenced sample was peripheral blood, obtained from a patient treated with radiotherapy plus ipilimumab. The receptor comes from a human donor with non-small cell lung cancer that progressed on radiotherapy plus ipilimumab.

In nucleotides, the CDR3 is TGCGCCAGCAGTGATGTAGCGGGAGTTAAAAAGACCCAGTACTTC. The encoded protein is CASSDVAGVKKTQYF. V usage is TRBV10-2 and J usage is TRBJ2-5; TRBD2 matches at 9 bases. The trim removed 3 bases at V and 6 bases at J, leaving 8 bases unmatched. The CDR3 length is 15 residues. Germline V gene sequence: CDR1 WSHSY, CDR2 SAAADI.